What follows describes a single T cell receptor (beta chain). The target antigen is unknown. The data were taken from a study of blood T cells in healthy people across ages. The ends were cut back, 4 bases at V and 6 bases at J, with 10 bases in the middle. This CDR3 has 13 amino acids. Study-level points and caveats: TCR beta diversity per million T cells fell roughly linearly with age.

A second PCR of 7 to 11 cycles used a sample-barcoded 5' primer and a J-beta primer mix. Every sample produced at least 2.5 million CDR3-containing paired-end reads. Using its own MiXCR run on the 5' RACE reads, TCRdb lists one record per CDR3 protein. The table lists a few hundred thousand distinct CDR3 sequences, over 25% of them singletons. The sample also formed part of further work on T cells of mothers and their children. That study reports: Reads obtained per mother exceeded 9 million TCR beta CDR3 reads, with several million obtained per child.

The clonotype was recovered from a boy aged 2 to 10 in good health. Sequencing was performed on blood. The V gene is TRBV12-3 or TRBV12-4, the J gene TRBJ1-5; weak D call: TRBD1 (5 bases). This CDR3 reads CASSSQATQPQHF. CDR3 in DNA: TGTGCCAGCAGTTCACAGGCGACTCAGCCCCAGCATTTT.